A single sample is the source of the 22 T cell receptor beta chains below, sequenced in a study of T cell responses to AZD1222 COVID-19 vaccine (dated by TCRdb to the early 2020s). Preparation of the library involved the immunoSEQ multiplex PCR assay. This is the immuneACCESS table as TCRdb keeps it, with only in-frame sequences that have V and J called. A part of the clones is gone; compared with another copy, unresolved V genes explain less than half, and the rest is unexplained. In all, the sample holds hundreds of thousands of clones, and around 93% of those were seen once. 0.95% to 1.1% of the sample is in the top ten clones. This specimen's time point label, interpreted: baseline before first vaccination. The treatment or condition tag for this specimen amounts to: meningococcal conjugate vaccine given as trial control. The source material was peripheral blood, sampled on day 0 of MenACWY control vaccination. These receptors were collected from an adult in good health.

The genes are TRBV30 and TRBJ2-1; 10 nucleotides match TRBD1. J lost 7 bases, V lost 2 bases, and 8 bases had no gene match. Germline V gene sequence: CDR1 GTSNPN, CDR2 SVGIG (reference sequence). The CDR3 extends over 15 amino acids. The CDR3 nucleotides read TGTGCCTGGAGTCCCCCGGGACAGGGGAGGAATGAGCAGTTCTTC. It specifies CAWSPPGQGRNEQFF.

This rearrangement joins TRBV19 to TRBJ2-1; D remains ambiguous. V lost 5 bases, J lost 4 bases, and 3 bases lay in between. Germline loops: CDR1 LNHDA, CDR2 SQIVND (reference sequence). This CDR3 region has 11 residues. CDR3 region: CASSAYNEQFF. The CDR3, as DNA: TGTGCCAGTAGTGCATACAATGAGCAGTTCTTC.

The V call is TRBV29-1, the J call TRBJ2-7; TRBD2 might be the D (6 bases). Germline V CDR1 and CDR2: SQVTM, ANQGSEA. Trimming took 6 bases from V and 7 from J, leaving 19 bases between them. This CDR3 contains 13 residues. CDR3 DNA: TGCAGCGTGAACTGGGGATCCGGGGGTGAGCAGTACTTC. Translation gives CSVNWGSGGEQYF.

This chain links TRBV18 with TRBJ2-7; TRBD2 matches at 8 bases. Germline V gene lookup returns CDR1 KGHSH and CDR2 LQKENI. The V gene end was trimmed by 4 bases and the J gene end by 3 bases; junction bases not matched to a gene: 8. The CDR3 is 15 residues long. CDR3 DNA: TGTGCCAGCTCACAAGGTAGCGGGGAGCTCTACGAGCAGTACTTC. This codes for CASSQGSGELYEQYF.

The chain carries TRBV5-4 and TRBJ1-1, with D possibly TRBD1 on 6 matching bases. CDR1 is SGHNT, CDR2 YYREEE, per germline (reference sequence). This CDR3 is built from 13 residues. With 0 bases removed from V and 11 bases from J, the gap between germline ends came to 14 bases. This chain's CDR3 is CASSLDTGREAFF. The CDR3, as DNA: TGTGCCAGCAGCTTGGATACAGGGAGAGAGGCTTTCTTT. Based on the CDR3 plus reference TRBV5-4 and TRBJ1-1, the full variable domain is ETGVTQSPTHLIKTRGQQVTLRCSSQSGHNTVSWYQQALGQGPQFIFQYYREEENGRGNFPPRFSGLQFPNYSSELNVNALELDDSALYLCASSLDTGREAFFGQGTRLTVV.

The V call is TRBV15, the J call TRBJ1-2; a weak D match, TRBD1 (6 bases). From germline, CDR1 is LNHNV and CDR2 YYDKDF (reference sequence). This CDR3 is 14 amino acids long. Trimming took 9 bases from V and 6 from J, leaving 20 bases between them. CDR3 sequence: CATPPPGALDGYTF. The DNA of the CDR3 is TGTGCCACACCCCCCCCAGGGGCCTTGGATGGCTACACCTTC.

The chain joins TRBV18 to TRBJ2-3; D is uncertain. The CDR3 is made up of 14 amino acids. Germline V gives CDR1 KGHSH, CDR2 LQKENI. Trimming shortened V by 3 bases and J by 0 bases, and 7 bases separated the two germline ends. The CDR3 sequence is CASSPARSTDTQYF. The CDR3 DNA sequence: TGTGCCAGCTCACCCGCACGCAGCACAGATACGCAGTATTTT.

The V call is TRBV3-1 (or the pseudogene TRBV3-2), the J call TRBJ1-3; no reliable D call. Trimming took 3 bases from V and 0 from J, leaving 12 bases between them. CDR3 length equals 16 residues. Germline V gene lookup returns CDR1 LGHDT and CDR2 YNNKEL (reference sequence). CDR3 in amino acids: CASSQMWTRSGNTIYF. In DNA form, the CDR3 reads TGTGCCAGCAGCCAGATGTGGACCCGCTCTGGAAACACCATATATTTT.

The chain has TRBV5-4 and TRBJ1-2; D unclear. CDR1 and CDR2 from the germline V gene are SGHNT and YYREEE (reference sequence). Trimming removed 4 bases at V and 5 bases at J, with 9 bases between. The CDR3 runs 12 residues. CDR3 in DNA: TGTGCCAGCAGCCCTACGGGGTATGGCTACACCTTC. Translation: CASSPTGYGYTF.

The gene calls are TRBV5-1 and TRBJ2-2; TRBD1 agrees at 8 bases. The V gene's germline CDR1 is SGHRS and CDR2 YFSETQ. This CDR3 contains 18 residues. Germline trimming cut 4 bases from V and 3 bases from J; bases unmatched to any gene: 14. This chain's CDR3 is CASSPWTGTSLDTGELFF. CDR3 DNA: TGCGCCAGCAGCCCCTGGACAGGGACATCATTGGACACCGGGGAGCTGTTTTTT.

This rearrangement joins TRBV7-2 to TRBJ2-5, with a weak D call TRBD2 (5 bases). Per the germline V gene, CDR1 is SGHTA and CDR2 is FQGNSA. V lost 1 base and J lost 8, with 17 bases in between. The CDR3 extends over 15 amino acids. CDR3 sequence (DNA): TGTGCCAGCAGCTTAGACTCGACTAACCCGCTCACCCAGTACTTC. Encoded protein: CASSLDSTNPLTQYF.

V and J are TRBV11-3 and TRBJ2-7; TRBD2 matches 7 bases. The germline V gene has CDR1 SGHNT and CDR2 YENEEA. The V segment lost 6 bases and the J segment 4 bases; nucleotides outside the gene matches: 6. CDR3 length: 13 amino acids. The CDR3 region is CASSTGGQYEQYF. The DNA for the CDR3 is TGTGCCAGCAGTACGGGGGGTCAATACGAGCAGTACTTC.

The chain employs TRBV10-1 and TRBJ2-3, with D perhaps being TRBD1 or TRBD2 (5 bases each). The CDR3 spans 14 residues. Per the germline V gene, CDR1 is WNHNN and CDR2 is SYGVQD (reference sequence). V gave up 3 bases and J gave up 3 bases, with 10 bases separating them. CDR3 sequence: CASSDGTATDTQYF. As DNA, the CDR3 is TGCGCCAGCAGTGACGGGACGGCGACAGATACGCAGTATTTT.

The V gene is TRBV30, the J gene TRBJ1-2; 10 positions agree with TRBD1. The CDR3 extends over 12 amino acids. V was pared by 4 bases and J by 7 bases, with 3 bases of the junction left unmatched. Germline V gives CDR1 GTSNPN, CDR2 SVGIG (reference sequence). The CDR3 sequence is CAWKTGGFGYTF. The DNA for the CDR3 is TGTGCCTGGAAGACAGGGGGCTTTGGCTACACCTTC.

The chain has TRBV5-1 and TRBJ1-6, with D unclear. Per the germline V gene, CDR1 is SGHRS and CDR2 is YFSETQ. The germline V and J ends were trimmed by 0 bases and 8 bases, with 15 bases remaining between them. The CDR3 runs 16 residues. CDR3 sequence: CASSLGEGGIDSPLHF. CDR3 coding DNA: TGCGCCAGCAGCTTGGGGGAAGGAGGGATCGATTCACCCCTCCACTTT.

The V gene is TRBV4-3, the J gene TRBJ1-2, with D tentatively TRBD1 (5 bases). The CDR3 loop spans 15 amino acids. The V gene's germline CDR1 is LGHNA and CDR2 YSLEER. Trimming stripped 1 base from V and 4 bases from J, with 13 bases between. The CDR3 spells CASSQVGRGPYGYTF. The CDR3 region has the DNA TGCGCCAGCAGCCAAGTTGGGCGGGGACCCTATGGCTACACCTTC.

This chain uses TRBV6-1 with TRBJ1-2; 7 bases align to TRBD1. Unmatched junction bases numbered 4, after V lost 3 bases and J lost 0 bases. The CDR3 is made up of 15 amino acids. Germline CDR1 and CDR2: MNHNS and SASEGT. This CDR3 is CASSETGRANYGYTF. The CDR3 DNA reads TGTGCCAGCAGTGAGACAGGGAGAGCTAACTATGGCTACACCTTC.

The genes are TRBV15 and TRBJ1-3, with D unclear. This CDR3 has 15 residues. From germline, CDR1 is LNHNV and CDR2 YYDKDF (reference sequence). V was pared by 4 bases and J by 0 bases, with 10 bases between. The CDR3: CATSTTRGSGNTIYF. The DNA for the CDR3 is TGTGCCACCAGCACCACCCGTGGCTCTGGAAACACCATATATTTT.

This clone was seen just once. This sequence joins TRBV5-1 and TRBJ2-3; TRBD2 matches at 8 bases. The V gene's germline CDR1 is SGHRS and CDR2 YFSETQ. V was pared by 5 bases and J by 7 bases, with 12 bases of the junction left unmatched. CDR3 size: 15 residues. CDR3 DNA: TGCGCCAGCAGTGCGGTAGCGGGGTCTCTGAATACGCAGTATTTT. It encodes CASSAVAGSLNTQYF.

This chain links TRBV4-2 with TRBJ1-1; D gene unclear. The CDR3 totals 17 residues. Germline lookup yields CDR1 LGHNA and CDR2 YNFKEQ. V lost 0 bases to trimming and J lost 1 base, with 15 bases between them. The CDR3 sequence is CASSQDGVGGANTEAFF. CDR3 sequence (DNA): TGTGCCAGCAGCCAAGATGGGGTGGGTGGTGCGAACACTGAAGCTTTCTTT.

V is TRBV18 and J is TRBJ1-1; TRBD1 is a possible D gene (5 bases). Germline-derived CDR1 and CDR2 are KGHSH and LQKENI. This CDR3 region has 12 residues. The ends were cut back, 4 bases at V and 6 bases at J, with 9 bases in the middle. The chain's CDR3 is CASSQAGSEAFF. Here the CDR3 DNA reads TGTGCCAGCTCACAGGCAGGGTCTGAAGCTTTCTTT.

The table lists this clone with a few counts. This sequence joins TRBV7-9 and TRBJ2-7; no firm D call. Germline CDR1 SEHNR, CDR2 FQNEAQ (reference sequence). Trimming cost V 5 bases and J 2 bases, with 13 bases left between them. The CDR3 has 14 residues. DNA of the CDR3: TGTGCCAGCAGCCCCCCACGGGCACCCTACGAGCAGTACTTC. Its protein is CASSPPRAPYEQYF.